These 26 T cell receptor beta chains share one sample of origin, sequenced in a study of blood T cell repertoires in COVID-19. Generated by immunoSEQ multiplex PCR, the TCRdb table keeps only in-frame clones and is missing some. The top ten hold 0.5% to 0.6% of the sample, which has 150,000 to 170,000 clones, about 90% seen once. The sequenced material came from peripheral blood. The origin of the receptors is a man aged 50 or older with acute or convalescent COVID-19.

The chain has TRBV2 and TRBJ2-1; maybe TRBD1 (5 bases). The CDR3 is made up of 14 amino acids. Germline CDR1 and CDR2: SNHLY and FYNNEI. Trimming shortened V by 5 bases and J by 3 bases, and 11 bases separated the two germline ends. The CDR3 reads CASSTGRVYNEQFF. The DNA of the CDR3 is TGTGCCAGCAGTACAGGCCGAGTCTACAATGAGCAGTTCTTC.

The chain uses TRBV29-1 and TRBJ1-2; D is ambiguous. From germline, CDR1 is SQVTM and CDR2 ANQGSEA. The CDR3 is made up of 12 amino acids. Trimming pared 2 bases from V and 4 bases from J, leaving 8 bases between. This CDR3 is CSVESGIYGYTF. The CDR3 DNA is TGCAGCGTTGAATCGGGAATCTATGGCTACACCTTC.

This clone turned up a few times. V usage is TRBV3-1 (or the pseudogene TRBV3-2) and J usage is TRBJ2-7; 9 nucleotides agree with TRBD2. V shed 5 bases, J shed 9 bases, and the junction held 8 bases outside the gene matches. Looked up from germline, CDR1 is LGHDT and CDR2 is YNNKEL (reference sequence). The CDR3 runs to 13 residues. The CDR3 loop is CASSVAGVVVQYF. The CDR3 DNA is TGTGCCAGCAGCGTAGCGGGAGTGGTGGTGCAGTACTTC.

The V call is TRBV6-1, the J call TRBJ1-3, with D unclear. Trimming removed 3 bases at V and 0 bases at J, with 12 bases between. CDR1 is MNHNS and CDR2 is SASEGT in the germline V gene. The CDR3 contains 16 residues. In nucleotides, the CDR3 is TGTGCCAGCAGTGAGCTTTTTCGTAGCTCTGGAAACACCATATATTTT. Protein: CASSELFRSSGNTIYF.

The J gene is TRBJ1-1, the V gene TRBV4-1; D is undetermined. V shed 1 base and J shed 7 bases, with 13 bases lying between them. The V gene's germline CDR1 is MGHRA and CDR2 YSYEKL. CDR3 length: 14 amino acids. Here the CDR3 reads CASSQVRSPLEAFF. The CDR3 DNA follows: TGCGCCAGCAGCCAAGTACGGTCGCCCCTTGAAGCTTTCTTT.

The chain has TRBV5-1 and TRBJ1-2; 11 bases match TRBD1. This CDR3 has 16 residues. Trimming at V came to 0 bases and at J to 5 bases, leaving 6 bases not matched to a gene. CDR1 is SGHRS, CDR2 YFSETQ, per germline. CDR3: CASSLDPGQGGYGYTF. CDR3 bases: TGCGCCAGCAGCTTGGACCCGGGACAGGGGGGGTATGGCTACACCTTC. The full variable domain, completed using reference TRBV5-1 and TRBJ1-2, is KAGVTQTPRYLIKTRGQQVTLSCSPISGHRSVSWYQQTPGQGLQFLFEYFSETQRNKGNFPGRFSGRQFSNSRSEMNVSTLELGDSALYLCASSLDPGQGGYGYTFGSGTRLTVV.

The rearrangement uses TRBV7-9 and TRBJ1-2; D is undetermined. Trimming removed 2 bases from V and 5 bases from J, with 9 bases in between. The CDR3 spans 13 residues. Germline loops: CDR1 SEHNR, CDR2 FQNEAQ (reference sequence). CDR3 nucleotide sequence: TGTGCCAGCAGCTTAAGTACGGGATATGGCTACACCTTC. Amino acid sequence: CASSLSTGYGYTF.

This chain links TRBV12-3 or TRBV12-4 with TRBJ1-1; D unclear. The CDR3 consists of 13 residues. Trimming cost V 6 bases and J 8 bases, with 16 bases left between them. The CDR3 is CASSLGLTPEAFF. The CDR3 DNA sequence: TGTGCCAGCAGCCTTGGACTAACTCCGGAAGCTTTCTTT.

The V call is TRBV5-1, the J call TRBJ2-2, with 8 bases lining up with TRBD2. The germline V gene encodes CDR1 SGHRS and CDR2 YFSETQ. The CDR3 length is 14 residues. Germline trimming cut 7 bases from V and 5 bases from J; bases unmatched to any gene: 7. The CDR3 DNA is TGCGCCAGCCAAGCGGGAGTTGGTACCGGGGAGCTGTTTTTT. Residues: CASQAGVGTGELFF.

CDR3 amino acids: CASSGISGSTFKTFQYF. The CDR3 DNA is TGCGCCAGCAGTGGGATTAGCGGGAGCACTTTTAAAACATTTCAGTACTTC. V gene TRBV10-2 combines with J gene TRBJ2-4; TRBD2 matches 9 bases. Germline CDR1 WSHSY, CDR2 SAAADI. J was trimmed by 11 bases and V by 4 bases; bases with no gene match: 18. This CDR3 is 17 amino acids long.

The gene calls are TRBV11-2 and TRBJ2-7; TRBD2 agrees at 9 bases. CDR1 SGHAT and CDR2 FQNNGV come from the germline V gene. The CDR3 has 17 residues. After removal of 5 bases from V and 3 bases from J, the junction contained 14 bases not matched to a gene. DNA for the CDR3: TGTGCCAGCAGCGGGGTAGCGGGAGAAGGCGGCAACTACGAGCAGTACTTC. Encoded protein: CASSGVAGEGGNYEQYF.

The chain links TRBV3-1 (or the pseudogene TRBV3-2) to TRBJ1-6; 8 positions match TRBD1. This CDR3 spans 15 amino acids. The trim removed 4 bases at V and 5 bases at J, leaving 4 bases unmatched. The germline V gene encodes CDR1 LGHDT and CDR2 YNNKEL (reference sequence). The CDR3 region has the DNA TGTGCCAGCAGCCCTCGACAGGGGAATAATTCACCCCTCCACTTT. This encodes CASSPRQGNNSPLHF.

In its sample, this clone was seen once. V is TRBV5-1 and J is TRBJ2-7, with D perhaps TRBD1 (8 bases). CDR3 length: 14 amino acids. Trimming took 4 bases from V and 5 from J, leaving 16 bases between them. Per germline, CDR1 SGHRS and CDR2 YFSETQ. CDR3 nucleotides: TGCGCCAGCAGCCAGACTACAGGGGGGGACGAGCAGTACTTC. Translated, it gives CASSQTTGGDEQYF. Together with reference TRBV5-1 and TRBJ2-7, the CDR3 gives the full variable domain: KAGVTQTPRYLIKTRGQQVTLSCSPISGHRSVSWYQQTPGQGLQFLFEYFSETQRNKGNFPGRFSGRQFSNSRSEMNVSTLELGDSALYLCASSQTTGGDEQYFGPGTRLTVT.

The gene calls are TRBV3-1 (or the pseudogene TRBV3-2) and TRBJ2-7; 7 nucleotides agree with TRBD1. The CDR3 extends over 15 amino acids. V dropped 4 bases and J dropped 3; count of bases not matched to a gene: 9. The germline V gene has CDR1 LGHDT and CDR2 YNNKEL (reference sequence). The CDR3 DNA is TGTGCCAGCAGCCGGGACAGCCTAAATCTCTACGAGCAGTACTTC. Its translation: CASSRDSLNLYEQYF.

This rearrangement joins TRBV10-3 to TRBJ2-2; 11 bases fit TRBD2. The trim removed 10 bases at V and 6 bases at J, leaving 4 bases unmatched. The CDR3 length is 13 residues. Germline V gives CDR1 ENHRY, CDR2 SYGVKD. The CDR3 nucleotides are TGTGCCACCGGGACTAGCGGTCCCGGGGAGCTGTTTTTT. This codes for CATGTSGPGELFF.

This chain joins TRBV5-1 and TRBJ1-6; 9 nucleotides line up with TRBD1. Germline V gene lookup returns CDR1 SGHRS and CDR2 YFSETQ. The CDR3 extends over 15 amino acids. The ends lost 3 bases at V and 14 bases at J; junction bases unmatched: 12. The CDR3 protein is CASSSRTGDARSLHF. CDR3 bases: TGCGCCAGCAGCTCACGGACAGGGGACGCCCGGTCCCTCCACTTT.

This clone was detected once. The V call is TRBV28, the J call TRBJ2-2; 11 bases line up with TRBD1. CDR3 size: 16 residues. Germline-derived CDR1 and CDR2 are MDHEN and SYDVKM. The ends lost 6 bases at V and 2 bases at J; junction bases unmatched: 5. Written as DNA, the CDR3 is TGTGCCAGCAGACCAGGACAGGGGGCAAACACCGGGGAGCTGTTTTTT. This encodes CASRPGQGANTGELFF.

This rearrangement joins TRBV6-5 to TRBJ1-6; the D is unclear. Germline V gives CDR1 MNHEY, CDR2 SVGAGI. Trimming took off 11 bases at V and 0 bases at J, with 11 bases between the two ends. CDR3 length: 14 residues. The CDR3, as DNA: TGTGCCGCCGCCCGGAGCTCCTATAATTCACCCCTCCACTTT. This codes for CAAARSSYNSPLHF.

Concerning this clone itself: The identical CDR3 is also encoded by other nucleotide sequences in the sample. The chain couples TRBV7-3 to TRBJ2-5; D might be TRBD1 (5 bases). V lost 5 bases to trimming and J lost 2 bases, with 9 bases between them. CDR3 length: 13 amino acids. Germline V gives CDR1 SGHTA, CDR2 FQGTGA. CDR3 protein: CASSLRQQETQYF. DNA for the CDR3: TGTGCCAGCAGCCTAAGACAGCAAGAGACCCAGTACTTC.

This chain links TRBV4-1 with TRBJ1-1; the D gene is possibly TRBD1 (6 bases). The CDR3 has 19 residues. Germline CDR1 is MGHRA and CDR2 is YSYEKL. V dropped 0 bases and J dropped 2 bases, with 22 bases sitting between them. The CDR3 loop reads CASSQDSTRAPRGNTEAFF. CDR3 nucleotides: TGCGCCAGCAGCCAAGATTCTACCCGGGCCCCCAGGGGAAACACTGAAGCTTTCTTT.

The sample holds one count of this clone. This rearrangement joins TRBV7-2 to TRBJ2-3, with unresolved D. The CDR3 is 15 residues long. In germline, CDR1 is SGHTA, CDR2 FQGNSA. V was pared by 4 bases and J by 3 bases, with 14 bases between. CDR3 coding DNA: TGTGCCAGCAGCTCAAGGCGGTCTGGGACAGATACGCAGTATTTT. It specifies CASSSRRSGTDTQYF.

This sequence joins TRBV7-8 and TRBJ2-7, with TRBD1 as a possible D gene (6 bases). The length of the CDR3 is 13 residues. Trimming took 1 base from V and 2 from J, leaving 6 bases between them. The V gene's germline CDR1 is SGHVS and CDR2 FQNEAQ. DNA of the CDR3: TGTGCCAGCAGCTTAGGGACAGCCTACGAGCAGTACGTC. Its translation: CASSLGTAYEQYV.

This clone was recorded only once. This rearrangement joins TRBV28 to TRBJ2-7, with D perhaps TRBD2 (6 bases). V was cut by 8 bases and J by 5 bases, with 22 bases left in between. CDR3 length: 15 amino acids. Germline assignment: CDR1 MDHEN and CDR2 SYDVKM. The CDR3 coding sequence is TGTGCCAGCGAAACCCTTCCGAGGAGGGCCCACGAGCAGTACTTC. Its translation is CASETLPRRAHEQYF.

In the case of this clone: Other nucleotide sequences from this sample produce the same CDR3. This chain links TRBV18 with TRBJ1-2, with 9 bases that match TRBD1. J lost 4 bases, V lost 3 bases, and 3 bases had no gene match. The CDR3 length is 14 residues. The germline V gene has CDR1 KGHSH and CDR2 LQKENI. CDR3 DNA: TGTGCCAGCTCACCGACGGACAGGGGCTATGGCTACACCTTC. This sequence encodes CASSPTDRGYGYTF.

V is TRBV19 and J is TRBJ2-3, with 10 bases lining up with TRBD1. Trimming cost V 5 bases and J 3 bases; bases outside gene matches: 5. Germline V gives CDR1 LNHDA, CDR2 SQIVND (reference sequence). The CDR3 extends over 15 amino acids. The CDR3 loop is CASSAKGQGTDTQYF. In nucleotides, the CDR3 is TGTGCCAGTAGTGCGAAGGGACAGGGGACAGATACGCAGTATTTT. Complete variable domain (other parts from reference TRBV19 and TRBJ2-3): DGGITQSPKYLFRKEGQNVTLSCEQNLNHDAMYWYRQDPGQGLRLIYYSQIVNDFQKGDIAEGYSVSREKKESFPLTVTSAQKNPTAFYLCASSAKGQGTDTQYFGPGTRLTVL.

The rearrangement joins TRBV9 to TRBJ2-3; weak D call: TRBD2 (6 bases). Germline V CDR1 and CDR2: SGDLS, YYNGEE. The CDR3 contains 14 residues. V lost 1 base and J 3 bases, leaving 9 bases between the germline ends. CDR3 loop: CASSVWRDTDTQYF. Written as DNA, the CDR3 is TGTGCCAGCAGCGTATGGCGGGATACAGATACGCAGTATTTT.